This paragraph reports one TCR beta chain. Its antigen is as yet unknown. CDR1 KGHSH and CDR2 LQKENI come from the germline V gene. The V end lost 4 bases, the J end lost 10 bases, and 18 bases lay between the germline ends. This CDR3 is built from 14 residues. The sample originates from a study of early T cells in non-severe SARS-CoV-2 infection. Study conclusions and caveats: Anti-spike CD8 responses were favored in VDJdb matching, and private and CD4 specificities were missed.

TCRdb ran MiXCR on the 5' RACE reads and lists one entry per CDR3 protein. The sample records approximately 50,000 distinct CDR3 sequences, under 15% being singletons. The sequencing input was whole blood. This TCR came from an adult who was a healthcare worker with PCR-confirmed SARS-CoV-2 infection or an uninfected control (not recorded which). The J gene is TRBJ2-3, the V gene TRBV18; D possibly corresponds to TRBD1 (5 bases). For the CDR3, the DNA is TGTGCCAGCTCACGATCTTTACAGGTCGTGGCGCAGTATTTT. Translating it yields CASSRSLQVVAQYF.